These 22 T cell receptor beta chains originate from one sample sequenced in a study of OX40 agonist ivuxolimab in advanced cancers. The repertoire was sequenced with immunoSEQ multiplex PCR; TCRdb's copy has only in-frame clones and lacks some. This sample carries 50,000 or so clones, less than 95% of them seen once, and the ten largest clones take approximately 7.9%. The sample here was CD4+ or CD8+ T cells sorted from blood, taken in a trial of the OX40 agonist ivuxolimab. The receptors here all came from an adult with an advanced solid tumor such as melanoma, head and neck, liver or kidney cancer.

The CDR3 reads CASSVDRGRNTIYF. As DNA, the CDR3 is TGTGCCAGCAGCGTGGACAGGGGGAGAAACACCATATATTTT. This chain uses TRBV5-6 with TRBJ1-3; TRBD1 agrees at 10 bases. The CDR3 sequence is 14 residues long. CDR1 is SGHDT and CDR2 is YYEEEE in the germline V gene. V shed 4 bases and J 5 bases; nucleotides not matched to a gene: 3.

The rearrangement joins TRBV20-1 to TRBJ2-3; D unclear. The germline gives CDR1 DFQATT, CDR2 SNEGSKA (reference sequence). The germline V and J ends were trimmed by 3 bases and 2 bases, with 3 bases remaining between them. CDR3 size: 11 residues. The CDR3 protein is CSARVTDTQYF. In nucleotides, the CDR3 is TGCAGTGCTAGGGTCACAGATACGCAGTATTTT.

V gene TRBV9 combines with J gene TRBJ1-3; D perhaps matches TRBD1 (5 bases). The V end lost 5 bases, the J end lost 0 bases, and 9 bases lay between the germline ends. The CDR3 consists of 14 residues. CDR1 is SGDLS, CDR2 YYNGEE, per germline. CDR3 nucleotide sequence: TGTGCCAGCAGTTTGGGGGACTCTGGAAACACCATATATTTT. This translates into CASSLGDSGNTIYF.

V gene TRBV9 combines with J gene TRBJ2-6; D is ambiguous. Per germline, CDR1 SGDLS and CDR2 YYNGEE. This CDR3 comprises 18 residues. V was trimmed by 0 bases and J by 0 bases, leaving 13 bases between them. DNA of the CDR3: TGTGCCAGCAGCGTAGGTCACTTGGGCGGCTCTGGGGCCAACGTCCTGACTTTC. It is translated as CASSVGHLGGSGANVLTF.

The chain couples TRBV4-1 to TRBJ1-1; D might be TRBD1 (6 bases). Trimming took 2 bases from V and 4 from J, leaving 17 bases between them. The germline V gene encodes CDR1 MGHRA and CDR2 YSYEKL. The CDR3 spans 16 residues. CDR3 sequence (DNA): TGCGCCAGCAGCCAAACAGGTGGGGGGGCGATCACTGAAGCTTTCTTT. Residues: CASSQTGGGAITEAFF.

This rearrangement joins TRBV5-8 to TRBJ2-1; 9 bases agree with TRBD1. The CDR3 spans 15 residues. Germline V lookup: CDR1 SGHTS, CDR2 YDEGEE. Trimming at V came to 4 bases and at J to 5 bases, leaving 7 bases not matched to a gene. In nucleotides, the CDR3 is TGTGCCAGCAGCCTCGGGACAGGGCATAACAATGAGCAGTTCTTC. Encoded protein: CASSLGTGHNNEQFF.

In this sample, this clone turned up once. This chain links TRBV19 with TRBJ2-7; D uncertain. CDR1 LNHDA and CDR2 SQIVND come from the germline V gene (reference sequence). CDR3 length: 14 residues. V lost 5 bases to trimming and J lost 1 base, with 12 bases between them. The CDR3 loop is CASSPEGRSYEQYF. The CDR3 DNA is TGTGCCAGTAGTCCCGAAGGAAGGTCCTACGAGCAGTACTTC.

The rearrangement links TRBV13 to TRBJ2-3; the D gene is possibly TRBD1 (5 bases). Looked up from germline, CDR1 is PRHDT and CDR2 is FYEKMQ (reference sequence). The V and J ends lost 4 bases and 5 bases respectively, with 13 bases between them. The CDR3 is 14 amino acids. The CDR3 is CASSSPSRGDTQYF. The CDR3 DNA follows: TGTGCCAGCAGCTCGCCCTCAAGGGGAGATACGCAGTATTTT.

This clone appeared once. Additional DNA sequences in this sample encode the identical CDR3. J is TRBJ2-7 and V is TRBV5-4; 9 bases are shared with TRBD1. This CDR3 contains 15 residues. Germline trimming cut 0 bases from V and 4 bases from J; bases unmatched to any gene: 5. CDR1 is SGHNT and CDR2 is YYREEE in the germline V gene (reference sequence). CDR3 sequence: CASSLGQGEGYEQYF. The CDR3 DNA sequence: TGTGCCAGCAGCTTGGGACAGGGGGAGGGATACGAGCAGTACTTC.

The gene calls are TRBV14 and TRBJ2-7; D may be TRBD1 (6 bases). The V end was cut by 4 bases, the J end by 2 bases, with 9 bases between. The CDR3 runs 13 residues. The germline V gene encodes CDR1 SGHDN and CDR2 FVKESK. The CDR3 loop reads CASSPGQTYEQYF. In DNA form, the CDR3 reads TGTGCCAGCAGCCCCGGACAGACCTACGAGCAGTACTTC.

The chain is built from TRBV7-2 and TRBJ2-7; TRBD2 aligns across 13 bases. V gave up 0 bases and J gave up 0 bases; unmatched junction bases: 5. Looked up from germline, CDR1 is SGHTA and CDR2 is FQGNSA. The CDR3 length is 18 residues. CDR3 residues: CASSLAWTSGGYSYEQYF. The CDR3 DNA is TGTGCCAGCAGCTTAGCTTGGACTAGCGGGGGTTACTCCTACGAGCAGTACTTC.

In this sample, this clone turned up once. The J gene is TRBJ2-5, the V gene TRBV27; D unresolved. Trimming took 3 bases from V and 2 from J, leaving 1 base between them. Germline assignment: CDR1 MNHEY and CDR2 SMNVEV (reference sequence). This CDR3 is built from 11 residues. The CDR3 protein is CASSFQETQYF. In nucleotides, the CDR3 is TGTGCCAGCAGTTTTCAAGAGACCCAGTACTTC.

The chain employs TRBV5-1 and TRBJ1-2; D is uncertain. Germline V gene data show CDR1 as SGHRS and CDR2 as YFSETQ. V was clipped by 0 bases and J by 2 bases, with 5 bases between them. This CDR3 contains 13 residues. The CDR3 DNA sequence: TGCGCCAGCAGCTTGGAGGTCAACTATGGCTACACCTTC. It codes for CASSLEVNYGYTF.

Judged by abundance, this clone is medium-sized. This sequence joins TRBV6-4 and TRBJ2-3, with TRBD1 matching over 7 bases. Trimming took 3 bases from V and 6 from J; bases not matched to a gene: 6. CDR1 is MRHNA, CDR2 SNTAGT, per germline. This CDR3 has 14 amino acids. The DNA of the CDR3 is TGTGCCAGCAGTGAGGGACAGCCCGGGGATACGCAGTATTTT. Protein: CASSEGQPGDTQYF.

CDR3 loop: CASSPDGYSNQPQHF. The CDR3 DNA follows: TGTGCCAGCAGCCCTGACGGATATAGCAATCAGCCCCAGCATTTT. V is TRBV27 and J is TRBJ1-5; D is uncertain. V dropped 6 bases and J dropped 0 bases, with 12 bases sitting between them. The germline gives CDR1 MNHEY, CDR2 SMNVEV (reference sequence). CDR3 length: 15 residues.

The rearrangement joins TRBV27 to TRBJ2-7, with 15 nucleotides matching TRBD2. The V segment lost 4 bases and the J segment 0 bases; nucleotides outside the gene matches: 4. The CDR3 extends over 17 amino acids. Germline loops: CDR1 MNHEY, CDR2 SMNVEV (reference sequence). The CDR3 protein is CASSSGLAGGFSYEQYF. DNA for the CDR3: TGTGCCAGCAGTTCGGGACTAGCGGGGGGATTCTCCTACGAGCAGTACTTC.

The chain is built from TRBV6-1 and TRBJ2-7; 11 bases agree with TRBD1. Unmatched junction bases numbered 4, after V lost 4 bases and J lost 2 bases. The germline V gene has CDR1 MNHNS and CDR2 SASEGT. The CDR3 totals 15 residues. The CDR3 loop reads CASSGDRGKAYEQYF. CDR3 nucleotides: TGTGCCAGCAGTGGGGACAGGGGGAAAGCCTACGAGCAGTACTTC.

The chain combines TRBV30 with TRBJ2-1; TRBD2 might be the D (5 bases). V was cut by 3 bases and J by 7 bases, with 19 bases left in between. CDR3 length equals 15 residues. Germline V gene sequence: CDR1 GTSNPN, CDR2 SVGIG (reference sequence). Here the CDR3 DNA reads TGTGCCTGGAGCTCCCCTAGCTCTCGAAGGAATGAGCAGTTCTTC. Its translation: CAWSSPSSRRNEQFF.

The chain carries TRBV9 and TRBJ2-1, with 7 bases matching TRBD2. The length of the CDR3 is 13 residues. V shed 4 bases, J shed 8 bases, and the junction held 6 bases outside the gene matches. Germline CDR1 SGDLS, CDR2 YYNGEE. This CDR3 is CASSPWGRDEQFF. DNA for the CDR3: TGTGCCAGCAGCCCTTGGGGGAGGGATGAGCAGTTCTTC.

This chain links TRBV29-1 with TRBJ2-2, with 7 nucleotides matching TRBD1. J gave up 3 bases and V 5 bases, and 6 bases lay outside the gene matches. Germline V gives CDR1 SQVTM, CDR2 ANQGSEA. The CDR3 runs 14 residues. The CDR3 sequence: CSVRGPADTGELFF. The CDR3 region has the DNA TGCAGCGTTAGGGGGCCAGCCGACACCGGGGAGCTGTTTTTT.

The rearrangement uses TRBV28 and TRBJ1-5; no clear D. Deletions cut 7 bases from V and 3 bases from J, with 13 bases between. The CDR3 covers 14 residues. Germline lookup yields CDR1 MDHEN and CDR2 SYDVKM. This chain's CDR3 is CASTGYGNNQPQHF. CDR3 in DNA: TGTGCCAGCACCGGATATGGTAACAATCAGCCCCAGCATTTT.

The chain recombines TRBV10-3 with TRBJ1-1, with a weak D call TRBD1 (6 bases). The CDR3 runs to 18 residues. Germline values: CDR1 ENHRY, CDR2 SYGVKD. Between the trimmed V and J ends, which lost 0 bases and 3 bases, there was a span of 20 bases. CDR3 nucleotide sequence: TGTGCCATCAGTGAGTCGCGGCCAATTCAGGGGTCGGACACTGAAGCTTTCTTT. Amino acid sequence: CAISESRPIQGSDTEAFF.